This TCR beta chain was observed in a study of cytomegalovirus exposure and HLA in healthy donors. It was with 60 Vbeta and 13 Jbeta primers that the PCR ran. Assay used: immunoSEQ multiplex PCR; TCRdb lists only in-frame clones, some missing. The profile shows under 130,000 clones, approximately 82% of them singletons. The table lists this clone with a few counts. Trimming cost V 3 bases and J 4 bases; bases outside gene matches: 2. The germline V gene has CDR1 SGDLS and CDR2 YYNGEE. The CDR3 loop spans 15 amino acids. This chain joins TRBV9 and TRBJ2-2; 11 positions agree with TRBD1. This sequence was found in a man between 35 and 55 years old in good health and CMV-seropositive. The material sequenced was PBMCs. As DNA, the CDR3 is TGTGCCAGCAGCGGGGACAGGGGGTTCACCGGGGAGCTGTTTTTT. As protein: CASSGDRGFTGELFF.